Listed below are T cell receptor beta chains from one sample, sequenced in a study of T cell responses to AZD1222 COVID-19 vaccine. Sequencing used immunoSEQ multiplex PCR; TCRdb keeps in-frame clones, though not all of them. Among roughly 86,000 clones listed, approximately 92% were seen once. The sequencing used peripheral blood, collected on day 0 of AZD1222 vaccination. The receptors come from an adult in good health. CDR3s include the opening cysteine and the closing phenylalanine or tryptophan. The D gene is left open where the match is weak. A clone size is listed for some rows: how often the clone was seen (once, few, many), or a class if it is expanded.

J gene: TRBJ1-3; D gene: TRBD1; clone size: -; V gene: TRBV3-1/TRBV3-2; CDR3 protein: CASSHDGQGGNTIYF; CDR3 DNA: TGTGCCAGCAGCCATGATGGACAGGGAGGAAACACCATATATTTT
J gene: TRBJ2-6; D gene: -; clone size: -; V gene: TRBV9; CDR3 protein: CASSVVASSGANVLTF; CDR3 DNA: TGTGCCAGCAGCGTAGTTGCCAGCTCTGGGGCCAACGTCCTGACTTTC
J gene: TRBJ1-6; D gene: -; clone size: -; V gene: TRBV24-1; CDR3 protein: CATSDPRDGINSPLHF; CDR3 DNA: TGTGCCACCAGTGATCCCCGGGACGGGATTAATTCACCCCTCCACTTT
J gene: TRBJ2-7; D gene: TRBD2; clone size: -; V gene: TRBV4-1; CDR3 protein: CASSPGREGYEQYF; CDR3 DNA: TGCGCCAGCAGCCCGGGGCGGGAGGGTTACGAGCAGTACTTC
J gene: TRBJ2-3; D gene: -; clone size: -; V gene: TRBV27; CDR3 protein: CASSFTWGDTQYF; CDR3 DNA: TGTGCCAGCAGTTTTACTTGGGGAGATACGCAGTATTTT
J gene: TRBJ2-1; D gene: TRBD2; clone size: -; V gene: TRBV7-9; CDR3 protein: CASRQREGPSNEQFF; CDR3 DNA: TGTGCCAGCAGACAGCGGGAGGGACCGTCCAATGAGCAGTTCTTC
J gene: TRBJ2-1; D gene: -; clone size: -; V gene: TRBV19; CDR3 protein: CASRPNFGSGRWDEQFF; CDR3 DNA: TGTGCCAGTAGACCTAATTTTGGATCTGGTCGGTGGGATGAGCAGTTCTTC
J gene: TRBJ2-5; D gene: TRBD1; clone size: -; V gene: TRBV5-1; CDR3 protein: CASSVRDRAETQYF; CDR3 DNA: TGCGCCAGCAGCGTACGGGACAGGGCAGAGACCCAGTACTTC
J gene: TRBJ1-6; D gene: -; clone size: -; V gene: TRBV28; CDR3 protein: CASIRDLNSPLHF; CDR3 DNA: TGTGCCAGCATCCGGGACTTGAATTCACCCCTCCACTTT
J gene: TRBJ2-7; D gene: TRBD1; clone size: -; V gene: TRBV5-1; CDR3 protein: CASSFSGGVSYEQYF; CDR3 DNA: TGCGCCAGCAGCTTCTCAGGGGGCGTAAGTTACGAGCAGTACTTC
J gene: TRBJ2-5; D gene: TRBD2; clone size: once; V gene: TRBV4-2; CDR3 protein: CASSQIGLAGVEETQYF; CDR3 DNA: TGTGCCAGCAGCCAAATAGGACTAGCGGGAGTGGAAGAGACCCAGTACTTC
J gene: TRBJ2-5; D gene: TRBD1; clone size: -; V gene: TRBV7-9; CDR3 protein: CASSRGSQGALEETQYF; CDR3 DNA: TGTGCCAGCAGCCGGGGCTCCCAGGGGGCTTTGGAAGAGACCCAGTACTTC
J gene: TRBJ1-1; D gene: -; clone size: -; V gene: TRBV5-1; CDR3 protein: CASSLEGGIEAFF; CDR3 DNA: TGCGCCAGCAGCTTGGAAGGGGGAATTGAAGCTTTCTTT
J gene: TRBJ2-7; D gene: TRBD1; clone size: once; V gene: TRBV5-6; CDR3 protein: CASDLQGVGEQYF; CDR3 DNA: TGTGCCAGCGACCTACAGGGGGTGGGCGAGCAGTACTTC
J gene: TRBJ2-2; D gene: TRBD1; clone size: -; V gene: TRBV4-3; CDR3 protein: CASSQDRTYTGELFF; CDR3 DNA: TGCGCCAGCAGCCAGGACAGGACGTACACCGGGGAGCTGTTTTTT
J gene: TRBJ2-1; D gene: -; clone size: -; V gene: TRBV19; CDR3 protein: CASSIVGAGNEQFF; CDR3 DNA: TGTGCCAGTAGTATAGTCGGCGCGGGGAATGAGCAGTTCTTC
J gene: TRBJ1-1; D gene: -; clone size: -; V gene: TRBV6-5; CDR3 protein: CASSYQGEAFF; CDR3 DNA: TGTGCCAGCAGTTACCAGGGGGAAGCTTTCTTT
J gene: TRBJ1-1; D gene: TRBD1; clone size: -; V gene: TRBV5-1; CDR3 protein: CASSLQGQNTEAFF; CDR3 DNA: TGCGCCAGCAGCCTACAGGGGCAGAACACTGAAGCTTTCTTT
J gene: TRBJ2-7; D gene: TRBD2; clone size: few; V gene: TRBV7-2; CDR3 protein: CASSPYLAGGNEQYF; CDR3 DNA: TGTGCCAGCAGCCCCTATCTAGCGGGAGGTAACGAGCAGTACTTC
J gene: TRBJ1-3; D gene: -; clone size: -; V gene: TRBV3-1/TRBV3-2; CDR3 protein: CASSQNPGETGNTIYF; CDR3 DNA: TGTGCCAGCAGCCAGAACCCAGGGGAGACTGGAAACACCATATATTTT
J gene: TRBJ1-2; D gene: -; clone size: -; V gene: TRBV28; CDR3 protein: CASSLVGSYGYTF; CDR3 DNA: TGTGCCAGCAGTTTAGTGGGGAGCTATGGCTACACCTTC
J gene: TRBJ2-7; D gene: -; clone size: -; V gene: TRBV5-1; CDR3 protein: CASSLDVAQGYEQYF; CDR3 DNA: TGCGCCAGCAGCTTGGATGTCGCGCAGGGCTACGAGCAGTACTTC
J gene: TRBJ1-1; D gene: TRBD1; clone size: once; V gene: TRBV6-5; CDR3 protein: CASRETGGSEAFF; CDR3 DNA: TGTGCCAGCAGAGAGACAGGGGGCAGTGAAGCTTTCTTT
J gene: TRBJ2-7; D gene: -; clone size: -; V gene: TRBV10-2; CDR3 protein: CASSGSRSYEQYF; CDR3 DNA: TGCGCCAGCAGTGGATCGCGCTCCTACGAGCAGTACTTC
J gene: TRBJ2-3; D gene: -; clone size: -; V gene: TRBV7-9; CDR3 protein: CASSFDRPSTDTQYF; CDR3 DNA: TGTGCCAGCAGCTTCGACAGGCCTAGCACAGATACGCAGTATTTT
J gene: TRBJ1-2; D gene: TRBD1; clone size: -; V gene: TRBV7-2; CDR3 protein: CASSPPPGQGKYGYTF; CDR3 DNA: TGTGCCAGCAGCCCCCCACCGGGACAGGGCAAATATGGCTACACCTTC
J gene: TRBJ2-7; D gene: TRBD2; clone size: -; V gene: TRBV11-2; CDR3 protein: CATTLGLAEYEQYF; CDR3 DNA: TGTGCCACCACCCTGGGACTAGCGGAATACGAGCAGTACTTC
J gene: TRBJ2-1; D gene: -; clone size: -; V gene: TRBV10-3; CDR3 protein: CAISESGAGKRSYNEQFF; CDR3 DNA: TGTGCCATCAGTGAGTCAGGGGCGGGTAAGAGATCCTACAATGAGCAGTTCTTC
J gene: TRBJ1-5; D gene: -; clone size: -; V gene: TRBV28; CDR3 protein: CASSSENDGHNQPQHF; CDR3 DNA: TGTGCCAGCTCATCGGAAAACGATGGACACAATCAGCCCCAGCATTTT
J gene: TRBJ2-3; D gene: -; clone size: -; V gene: TRBV19; CDR3 protein: CASSIALPDTQYF; CDR3 DNA: TGTGCCAGTAGTATAGCACTTCCCGATACGCAGTATTTT
J gene: TRBJ1-1; D gene: -; clone size: -; V gene: TRBV6-2/TRBV6-3; CDR3 protein: CASSTIHLTEAFF; CDR3 DNA: TGTGCCAGCAGCACAATCCATCTCACTGAAGCTTTCTTT
J gene: TRBJ2-5; D gene: TRBD1; clone size: -; V gene: TRBV7-2; CDR3 protein: CASSSQGQETQYF; CDR3 DNA: TGTGCCAGCAGCTCACAGGGGCAAGAGACCCAGTACTTC
J gene: TRBJ1-2; D gene: -; clone size: -; V gene: TRBV30; CDR3 protein: CAWSDGPAYGYTF; CDR3 DNA: TGTGCCTGGAGCGACGGCCCAGCATATGGCTACACCTTC
J gene: TRBJ1-5; D gene: -; clone size: -; V gene: TRBV19; CDR3 protein: CASSLRNQPQHF; CDR3 DNA: TGTGCCAGTAGTCTACGCAATCAGCCCCAGCATTTT
J gene: TRBJ2-2; D gene: -; clone size: -; V gene: TRBV6-5; CDR3 protein: CASRGPSGELFF; CDR3 DNA: TGTGCCAGCAGGGGTCCCTCCGGGGAGCTGTTTTTT
J gene: TRBJ2-2; D gene: TRBD2; clone size: -; V gene: TRBV11-2; CDR3 protein: CASSLGLAGAHTGELFF; CDR3 DNA: TGTGCCAGCAGCTTAGGGCTAGCGGGAGCCCACACCGGGGAGCTGTTTTTT
J gene: TRBJ2-3; D gene: -; clone size: -; V gene: TRBV5-4; CDR3 protein: CASSFSRDTQYF; CDR3 DNA: TGTGCCAGCAGCTTCTCGAGGGATACGCAGTATTTT
J gene: TRBJ1-5; D gene: -; clone size: -; V gene: TRBV7-2; CDR3 protein: CASSFGTVNQPQHF; CDR3 DNA: TGTGCCAGCAGCTTTGGGACGGTCAATCAGCCCCAGCATTTT
J gene: TRBJ1-4; D gene: -; clone size: once; V gene: TRBV28; CDR3 protein: CASSRLSLGGEKLFF; CDR3 DNA: TGTGCCAGCAGCCGGCTCTCGTTGGGGGGAGAAAAACTGTTTTTT
J gene: TRBJ2-5; D gene: TRBD2; clone size: -; V gene: TRBV2; CDR3 protein: CASSVTSGRGQETQYF; CDR3 DNA: TGTGCCAGCAGTGTGACTAGCGGGAGAGGACAAGAGACCCAGTACTTC
J gene: TRBJ1-1; D gene: -; clone size: -; V gene: TRBV7-9; CDR3 protein: CASSRGRASMNTEAFF; CDR3 DNA: TGTGCCAGCAGCCGCGGACGGGCTTCAATGAACACTGAAGCTTTCTTT
J gene: TRBJ2-3; D gene: TRBD1; clone size: -; V gene: TRBV7-2; CDR3 protein: CASSPLDRAQYF; CDR3 DNA: TGTGCCAGCAGCCCGCTAGACAGGGCGCAGTATTTT
J gene: TRBJ1-1; D gene: -; clone size: few; V gene: TRBV18; CDR3 protein: CASSPQGGAFF; CDR3 DNA: TGTGCCAGCTCACCACAGGGAGGAGCTTTCTTT
J gene: TRBJ2-5; D gene: TRBD2; clone size: -; V gene: TRBV5-1; CDR3 protein: CASSQLGLAGETQYF; CDR3 DNA: TGCGCCAGCAGCCAATTGGGACTAGCTGGAGAGACCCAGTACTTC
J gene: TRBJ2-3; D gene: -; clone size: once; V gene: TRBV24-1; CDR3 protein: CATSDPKPGHRADTQYF; CDR3 DNA: TGTGCCACCAGTGACCCCAAACCGGGACATCGCGCAGATACGCAGTATTTT
J gene: TRBJ2-7; D gene: -; clone size: -; V gene: TRBV5-1; CDR3 protein: CASSPPAYEQYF; CDR3 DNA: TGCGCCAGCAGTCCTCCAGCCTACGAGCAGTACTTC